The rows below give T cell receptor beta chains drawn from one sample of a study of CD8 T cells in Susac syndrome. Each CDR3 protein is one row after TCRdb ran MiXCR on the immunoSEQ multiplex PCR reads. The profile shows about 200,000 distinct CDR3 sequences, 95% of them singletons. Sequencing was done on a sample of CD4+ T cells from PBMCs. All receptors derive from a human donor in good health. The CDR3 runs from the conserved cysteine through the conserved F or W. A D gene is named only where the DNA matches it firmly.

TRBV20-1	TRBJ2-5	TRBD1	TGCAGTGCTAGATCTCGACAAGCTGGGACAGGGTTACAAGAGACCCAGTACTTC	CSARSRQAGTGLQETQYF
TRBV29-1	TRBJ2-7	TRBD1	TGCAGCGTCTACGACAGGGGTACCTCCTACAAGCAGTACTTC	CSVYDRGTSYKQYF
TRBV6-5	TRBJ1-5	TRBD1	TGTGCCAGCAGCCGGACAGGGCAAGGACAGCCCCAGCATTTT	CASSRTGQGQPQHF
TRBV10-3	TRBJ2-7	NA	TGTGCCATCAGTGAGAGGACAGCATCCTCCTACGAGCAGTACTTC	CAISERTASSYEQYF
TRBV5-1	TRBJ1-1	NA	TGCGCCAGCAGACGAGGACGGACGAACACTGAAGCTTTCTTT	CASRRGRTNTEAFF
TRBV4-3	TRBJ2-6	TRBD1	TGCGCCAGCAGCCTGGAGACAGGGAACTCTGGGGCCAACGTCCTGACTTTC	CASSLETGNSGANVLTF
TRBV9	TRBJ1-1	NA	TGTGCCAGCAGCGTCCACAGGAACACTGAAGCTTTCTTT	CASSVHRNTEAFF
TRBV2	TRBJ1-1	NA	TGTGCCAGCACCCCGGGGGAGGGGCCCACTGAAGCTTTCTTT	CASTPGEGPTEAFF
TRBV12-3/TRBV12-4	TRBJ2-2	TRBD1	TGTGCCAGCAGTTTGGGGACAGGCACCGGGGAGCTGTTTTTT	CASSLGTGTGELFF
TRBV29-1	TRBJ2-3	TRBD1	TGCAGCGCACCGGGACAGGGGGGGGATACGCAGTATTTT	CSAPGQGGDTQYF
TRBV20-1	TRBJ1-6	NA	TGCAGTGCAAGGGACCCTAATTCACCCCTCCACTTT	CSARDPNSPLHF
TRBV20-1	TRBJ1-2	NA	TGCAGTGCTAGAGATCGGAGGGGAAGGGGAGGCTACACCTTC	CSARDRRGRGGYTF
TRBV15	TRBJ2-1	TRBD1	TGTGCCACCAGTCTTACCGGGACAGGGGTCAACAATGAGCAGTTCTTC	CATSLTGTGVNNEQFF
TRBV30	TRBJ1-1	TRBD1	TGTGCCTGGGAGGGACAGTTGAACACTGAAGCTTTCTTT	CAWEGQLNTEAFF
TRBV6-1	TRBJ2-7	TRBD2	TGTGCCAGCAGTGAACAGGGAGGGAGGTACGAGCAGTACTTC	CASSEQGGRYEQYF
TRBV7-2	TRBJ2-2	TRBD2	TGTGCCAGCAGCCTCAATAGCGGGGGGGCGACCGGGGAGCTGTTTTTT	CASSLNSGGATGELFF
TRBV5-4	TRBJ1-5	NA	TGTGCCAGCAGCCTCGGCTATCAGGGACAGCCCCAGCATTTT	CASSLGYQGQPQHF
TRBV3-1	TRBJ2-5	NA	TGTGCCAGCAGCCAAGGAGGGACAAAGTACTTC	CASSQGGTKYF
TRBV19	TRBJ2-7	NA	TGTGCCACCTCTGAGGGCCCCTCCTACGAGCAGTACTTC	CATSEGPSYEQYF
TRBV9	TRBJ2-2	NA	TGTGCCAGCAGCGTTGGGGCTAGCCCCAACACCGGGGAGCTGTTTTTT	CASSVGASPNTGELFF
TRBV2	TRBJ1-5	NA	TGTGCCAGCAGTGAGCAAGGAGGCAATCAGCCCCAGCATTTT	CASSEQGGNQPQHF
TRBV29-1	TRBJ2-1	TRBD2	TGCAGCGTTGATTCACTAGCGGGAAAGCATGAGCAGTTCTTC	CSVDSLAGKHEQFF
TRBV25-1	TRBJ2-4	TRBD1	TGTGCCAGCAGTGGGACAGGGTACATTCAGTACTTC	CASSGTGYIQYF